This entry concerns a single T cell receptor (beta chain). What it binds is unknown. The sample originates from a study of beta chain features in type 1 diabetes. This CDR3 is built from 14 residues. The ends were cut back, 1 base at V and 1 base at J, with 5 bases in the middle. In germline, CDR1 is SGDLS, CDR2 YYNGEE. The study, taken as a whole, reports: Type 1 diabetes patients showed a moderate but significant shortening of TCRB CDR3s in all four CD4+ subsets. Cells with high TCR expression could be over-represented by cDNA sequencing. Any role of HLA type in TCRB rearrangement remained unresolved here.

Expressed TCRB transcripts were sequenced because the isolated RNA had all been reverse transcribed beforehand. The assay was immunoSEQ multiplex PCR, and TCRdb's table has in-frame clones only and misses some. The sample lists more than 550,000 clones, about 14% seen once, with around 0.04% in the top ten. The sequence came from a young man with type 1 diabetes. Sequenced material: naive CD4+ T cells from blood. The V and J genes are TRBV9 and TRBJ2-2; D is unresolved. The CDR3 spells CASSVYRNTGELFF. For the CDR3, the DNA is TGTGCCAGCAGCGTATATCGGAACACCGGGGAGCTGTTTTTT.